This is a list of T cell receptor beta chains from one sample in a study of control samples from healthy donors and cancer patients. Generated by immunoSEQ multiplex PCR, the TCRdb table keeps only in-frame clones and is missing some. This sample carries about 73,000 clones, roughly 86% of them seen once, and the ten largest clones take about 20%. The sample taken for sequencing was PBMCs. The source is a man in his 60s with lung cancer. Both conserved end residues are part of each CDR3. D genes are given only for firm matches. Expanded clones are given a class, and other clones once, few, many or no size at all.

abundance | j_gene | v_gene | d_gene | CDR3aa | CDR3nt
. | TRBJ1-1 | TRBV10-1 | . | CASSESPAMNTEAFF | TGCGCCAGCAGTGAGTCCCCGGCGATGAACACTGAAGCTTTCTTT
. | TRBJ1-2 | TRBV9 | . | CASSVEGDSNYGYTF | TGTGCCAGCAGCGTAGAGGGGGATTCTAACTATGGCTACACCTTC
. | TRBJ2-5 | TRBV7-2 | . | CASSLQGGEETQYF | TGTGCCAGCAGCTTACAGGGCGGAGAGGAGACCCAGTACTTC
. | TRBJ2-3 | TRBV7-3 | . | CASRTLASTDTQYF | TGTGCCAGCAGAACCCTAGCTAGCACAGATACGCAGTATTTT
. | TRBJ1-1 | TRBV10-1 | . | CASSSLSGDEAFF | TGCGCCAGCAGTTCTCTCAGCGGGGATGAAGCTTTCTTT
. | TRBJ2-2 | TRBV19 | TRBD1 | CASSIIIGTGVFGELFF | TGTGCCAGTAGTATAATAATTGGGACAGGGGTGTTCGGGGAGCTGTTTTTT
. | TRBJ1-3 | TRBV2 | . | CASTMVGSGNTIYF | TGTGCCAGCACCATGGTGGGATCTGGAAACACCATATATTTT
. | TRBJ1-3 | TRBV30 | . | CAWSVSSGNTIYF | TGTGCCTGGAGTGTGTCGTCTGGAAACACCATATATTTT
. | TRBJ1-2 | TRBV5-1 | TRBD1 | CASSLYGTGDGYTF | TGCGCCAGCAGCTTGTACGGGACAGGGGATGGCTACACCTTC
. | TRBJ2-3 | TRBV7-9 | TRBD2 | CASSSGLAGVADTQYF | TGTGCCAGCAGCTCGGGACTAGCGGGGGTGGCAGATACGCAGTATTTT
. | TRBJ2-1 | TRBV30 | . | CAWSVGDEQFF | TGTGCCTGGAGTGTGGGCGATGAGCAGTTCTTC
. | TRBJ1-1 | TRBV6-1 | . | CASSEVDRQEAFF | TGTGCCAGCAGTGAAGTCGACAGGCAAGAAGCTTTCTTT
few | TRBJ2-5 | TRBV14 | . | CASSQEAGSWETQYF | TGTGCCAGCAGCCAAGAGGCAGGGTCATGGGAGACCCAGTACTTC
. | TRBJ1-6 | TRBV2 | TRBD1 | CASNRDRGGDSPLHF | TGTGCCAGCAACCGGGACAGGGGAGGTGATTCACCCCTCCACTTT
. | TRBJ1-6 | TRBV6-4 | . | CASTSGIRAGYNSPLHF | TGTGCCAGCACATCAGGGATAAGGGCGGGTTATAATTCACCCCTCCACTTT
. | TRBJ1-3 | TRBV4-1 | TRBD1 | CASSQRGSTGQISGNTIYF | TGCGCCAGCAGCCAGAGGGGGAGCACGGGACAGATTTCTGGAAACACCATATATTTT
. | TRBJ1-1 | TRBV11-3 | . | CASSLRPNTEAFF | TGTGCCAGCAGCTTACGGCCGAACACTGAAGCTTTCTTT
. | TRBJ2-2 | TRBV5-4 | TRBD1 | CASSSQGFNTGELFF | TGTGCCAGCAGCTCACAGGGGTTCAACACCGGGGAGCTGTTTTTT
once | TRBJ1-5 | TRBV5-5 | . | CASSLYGVGNQPQHF | TGTGCCAGCAGCTTGTATGGGGTAGGCAATCAGCCCCAGCATTTT
. | TRBJ1-5 | TRBV5-3 | TRBD1 | CARSVGTGGVRGNQPQHF | TGTGCCAGAAGCGTGGGTACAGGGGGCGTTCGAGGCAATCAGCCCCAGCATTTT
. | TRBJ2-1 | TRBV7-9 | TRBD2 | CASSPRLSGSGGHSDEQFF | TGTGCCAGCAGCCCTCGGCTATCGGGTAGCGGGGGCCACTCGGATGAGCAGTTCTTC
. | TRBJ1-3 | TRBV16 | . | CASSQDSSGNTIYF | TGTGCCAGCAGCCAGGACAGCTCTGGAAACACCATATATTTT
. | TRBJ2-2 | TRBV18 | . | CASSLDRNTGELFF | TGTGCCAGCTCCCTAGACAGGAACACCGGGGAGCTGTTTTTT
. | TRBJ1-2 | TRBV5-1 | TRBD1 | CASSFNPSGQGRGYTF | TGCGCCAGCAGCTTTAATCCGTCGGGACAGGGGAGAGGCTACACCTTC
. | TRBJ1-1 | TRBV18 | . | CASSPPEVGTEAFF | TGTGCCAGCTCACCACCGGAGGTTGGCACTGAAGCTTTCTTT
. | TRBJ1-4 | TRBV12-3/TRBV12-4 | . | CASSKGSWEKLFF | TGTGCCAGCAGTAAAGGGAGTTGGGAAAAACTGTTTTTT
. | TRBJ1-3 | TRBV7-8 | . | CASSLQSPLSGNTIYF | TGTGCCAGCAGCTTACAGAGTCCTTTATCTGGAAACACCATATATTTT
. | TRBJ1-4 | TRBV21-1 | . | CARPTGRGEKLFF | TGTGCCAGACCGACAGGGCGCGGCGAAAAACTGTTTTTT
. | TRBJ1-6 | TRBV7-9 | . | CASSVAGEVSPLHF | TGTGCCAGCAGCGTGGCAGGGGAGGTTTCACCCCTCCACTTT
. | TRBJ1-1 | TRBV18 | . | CASSPEGYWSNTEAFF | TGTGCCAGCTCCCCTGAGGGGTACTGGTCGAACACTGAAGCTTTCTTT
. | TRBJ2-2 | TRBV7-3 | TRBD1 | CASSRDSSTGELFF | TGTGCCAGCAGCCGGGACAGTAGCACCGGGGAGCTGTTTTTT
. | TRBJ2-7 | TRBV4-2 | . | CASSQEGYEQYF | TGTGCCAGCAGCCAAGAGGGTTACGAGCAGTACTTC
. | TRBJ2-7 | TRBV4-1 | TRBD1 | CASSQDRGLYEQYF | TGCGCCAGCAGCCAAGACAGGGGGCTCTACGAGCAGTACTTC
. | TRBJ2-1 | TRBV4-1 | . | CASSQDYSGHSYNEQFF | TGCGCCAGCAGCCAAGACTACAGCGGCCACTCCTACAATGAGCAGTTCTTC
. | TRBJ2-3 | TRBV6-4 | . | CASSDFPSTDTQYF | TGTGCCAGCAGTGACTTTCCTAGCACAGATACGCAGTATTTT
. | TRBJ2-2 | TRBV4-1 | . | CASSHRPGSANTGELFF | TGCGCCAGCAGCCATCGACCTGGCTCAGCGAACACCGGGGAGCTGTTTTTT
. | TRBJ1-1 | TRBV12-5 | TRBD1 | CASGTGVEAFF | TGTGCTAGTGGGACAGGGGTTGAAGCTTTCTTT
. | TRBJ2-3 | TRBV29-1 | . | CSVEQGLTDTQYF | TGCAGCGTTGAACAGGGCCTCACAGATACGCAGTATTTT
. | TRBJ1-1 | TRBV5-5 | . | CASSLAEAWNTEAFF | TGTGCCAGCAGCTTGGCCGAAGCTTGGAACACTGAAGCTTTCTTT
. | TRBJ2-7 | TRBV11-2 | TRBD1 | CASSAGTGEYEQYF | TGTGCCAGCAGCGCGGGGACAGGGGAATACGAGCAGTACTTC
. | TRBJ2-1 | TRBV6-4 | TRBD2 | CASSESSGAGEQFF | TGTGCCAGCAGTGAATCTAGCGGGGCTGGTGAGCAGTTCTTC
. | TRBJ2-3 | TRBV6-6 | . | CASSTVNTQYF | TGTGCCAGCAGCACAGTCAATACGCAGTATTTT
once | TRBJ1-1 | TRBV6-5 | TRBD1 | CASSRQGVGNTEAFF | TGTGCCAGCAGTCGACAGGGGGTTGGGAACACTGAAGCTTTCTTT
once | TRBJ1-1 | TRBV5-4 | . | CASSGWGGDTEAFF | TGTGCCAGCAGCGGGTGGGGGGGGGACACTGAAGCTTTCTTT
. | TRBJ2-7 | TRBV6-6 | TRBD1 | CAIRDSEKYEQYF | TGTGCCATCCGGGACAGCGAAAAATACGAGCAGTACTTC
. | TRBJ1-1 | TRBV5-4 | . | CASSLPDLNTEAFF | TGTGCCAGCAGCTTACCGGACCTGAACACTGAAGCTTTCTTT
. | TRBJ1-5 | TRBV5-1 | . | CASSLDGNQPQHF | TGCGCCAGCAGCTTGGATGGGAATCAGCCCCAGCATTTT
. | TRBJ1-4 | TRBV6-5 | . | CASCGAGDEKLFF | TGTGCCAGCTGCGGGGCAGGCGATGAAAAACTGTTTTTT
. | TRBJ1-5 | TRBV4-1 | . | CASSLRSGASNQPQHF | TGCGCCAGCAGCCTCAGATCAGGGGCTAGCAATCAGCCCCAGCATTTT